This T cell receptor (beta chain) was captured by sequencing in a study of blood T cell repertoires in COVID-19 (dated by TCRdb to between 2020 and 2021). Concerning the study at large: The collaborator samples originated in the United States, Italy and Spain and spanned the acute and convalescent phases of COVID-19. The prospective study material was composed of cDNA or gDNA derived from T cells, B-cell-depleted T cells, or PBMCs. Subjects who had been exposed to COVID-19, were actively infected with it, or had recovered from it provided the deeply sampled blood TCRbeta repertoires that made up the dataset. A freely available public database, intended as a resource for researchers studying the immune response to SARS-CoV-2, is where the repertoires were released. Samples were obtained from the ongoing ImmuneRACE study (first 160 participants) and from 950 to 1,500 subjects provided by 6 global collaborators. Nearly every sample came with metadata listing a de-identified subject ID, COVID-19 status, age in years and sex. Where HLA class I and class II types were available, the types were taken from metadata supplied by the sample provider, not from assay-based typing. Results the study describes overall, beyond this receptor: The amount of clinical and demographic metadata varied by source and participant and was provided uncurated.

The immunoSEQ Assay, a bias-controlled multiplex PCR, was used to amplify TCRbeta CDR3 regions from genomic DNA. The study's processing was this. The number of nucleated cells in each sample was estimated by amplification of reference gene primers within the assay. Sequence reads were collapsed and filtered to measure the absolute abundance of every unique TCRbeta CDR3 rearrangement. For each sample, productive Simpson clonality was calculated as the square root of Simpson's diversity index across productive rearrangements. Sourced from immuneACCESS, this table was stored by TCRdb with only in-frame sequences that have V and J called. A share of the clones is absent; for the studies checked, an unresolved V gene accounts for under half, and the remainder has no known explanation. V and J calls and clone size are copied from that table; D and trimming were computed from the DNA. The sample table contains approximately 180,000 clones; only one count was recorded for around nine tenths of them. The ten biggest clones cover roughly an eighth of the sample.

One collaborating source in Seattle enrolled patients while the patients were actively infected and followed the patients over time throughout the course of disease. Collaborating institutions collected whole blood in K2EDTA tubes following their own protocols. For TCRbeta analysis, collaborator samples were shipped as frozen whole blood, as isolated PBMCs, or as DNA extracted from either sample type. With respect to this clone: No cognate antigen has been identified for it. Base qualities are not provided; no much larger clone lies one nucleotide away.

The CDR3 goes from the cysteine to the phenylalanine over 16 residues. Only the CDR3 DNA stays, 48 bases, in frame from base 1. The origin of this receptor is a woman aged 65 to 85 with COVID-19, enrolled during active disease. Recombination linked TRBV12-2 to TRBJ2-1; the table assigns TRBD2, which was not confirmed against the DNA. TRBV12-2 is a known pseudogene. Sequenced material: peripheral blood. The CDR3 has the sequence CASRLEYSGGKDEQFF. The nucleotide sequence reads TGTGCAAGTCGCTTAGAATATAGCGGAGGGAAAGATGAGCAGTTCTTC.